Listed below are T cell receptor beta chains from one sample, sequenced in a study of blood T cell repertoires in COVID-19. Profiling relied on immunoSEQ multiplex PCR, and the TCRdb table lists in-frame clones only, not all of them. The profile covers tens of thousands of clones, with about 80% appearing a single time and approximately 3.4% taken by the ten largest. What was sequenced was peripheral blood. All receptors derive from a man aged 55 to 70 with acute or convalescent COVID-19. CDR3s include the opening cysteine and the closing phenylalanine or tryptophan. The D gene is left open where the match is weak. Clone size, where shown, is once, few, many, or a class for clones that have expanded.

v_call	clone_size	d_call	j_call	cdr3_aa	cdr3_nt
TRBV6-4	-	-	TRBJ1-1	CASSMAYPGTEAFF	TGTGCCAGCAGTATGGCATACCCGGGCACTGAAGCTTTCTTT
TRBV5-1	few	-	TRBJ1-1	CASSPSSWWGALTEAFF	TGCGCCAGCAGCCCTTCTTCATGGTGGGGCGCCTTAACTGAAGCTTTCTTT
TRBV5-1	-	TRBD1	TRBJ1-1	CASSTSDRGPSAEAFF	TGCGCCAGCAGTACAAGCGACAGGGGACCCTCTGCTGAAGCTTTCTTT
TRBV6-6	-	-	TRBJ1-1	CASSWEGSTEAFF	TGTGCCAGCAGTTGGGAGGGTTCCACTGAAGCTTTCTTT
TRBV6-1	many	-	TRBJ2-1	CASSEVRRGAYNEQFF	TGTGCCAGCAGTGAAGTTAGGCGGGGAGCTTACAATGAGCAGTTCTTC
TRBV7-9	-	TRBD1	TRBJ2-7	CASSLGDRGNEQYF	TGTGCCAGCAGCTTAGGGGACAGGGGCAACGAGCAGTACTTC
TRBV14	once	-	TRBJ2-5	CASSQNLQETQYF	TGTGCCAGCAGCCAAAACCTCCAGGAGACCCAGTACTTC
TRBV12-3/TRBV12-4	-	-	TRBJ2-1	CASSPRVNEQFF	TGTGCCAGCAGCCCCAGGGTCAATGAGCAGTTCTTC
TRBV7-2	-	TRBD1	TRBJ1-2	CASSIGQGARGYTF	TGTGCCAGCAGCATAGGACAGGGGGCGAGAGGCTACACCTTC
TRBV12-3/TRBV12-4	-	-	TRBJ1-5	CASSNRLLPQHF	TGTGCCAGCAGTAACAGGTTGTTGCCCCAGCATTTT
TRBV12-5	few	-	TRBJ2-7	CASGLASSYEQYF	TGTGCTAGTGGTTTGGCCAGCTCCTACGAGCAGTACTTC
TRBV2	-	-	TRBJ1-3	CASRPAGRTQNTIYF	TGTGCCAGCAGGCCCGCCGGGAGAACTCAAAACACCATATATTTT
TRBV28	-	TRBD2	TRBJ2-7	CASSPHELAGGAYEQYF	TGTGCCAGCAGTCCCCATGAGTTAGCGGGGGGGGCCTACGAGCAGTACTTC
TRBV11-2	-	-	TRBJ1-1	CASSLNRAGGTEAFF	TGTGCCAGCAGCTTGAACAGGGCTGGTGGCACTGAAGCTTTCTTT
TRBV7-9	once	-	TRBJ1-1	CASRRDGLLEAFF	TGTGCCAGCAGAAGAGACGGGTTACTTGAAGCTTTCTTT
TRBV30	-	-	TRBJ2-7	CAWTDSLGGEQYF	TGTGCCTGGACGGACTCCCTCGGGGGCGAGCAGTACTTC
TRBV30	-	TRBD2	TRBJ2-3	CAWSVGTRPSTDTQYF	TGTGCCTGGAGTGTTGGGACTAGACCTAGCACAGATACGCAGTATTTT
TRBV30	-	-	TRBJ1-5	CAWSVSGGGGQPQHF	TGTGCCTGGAGTGTATCCGGGGGCGGGGGTCAGCCCCAGCATTTT
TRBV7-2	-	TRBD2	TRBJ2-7	CASSLKAGGTYEQYF	TGTGCCAGCAGCTTAAAAGCGGGGGGTACCTACGAGCAGTACTTC
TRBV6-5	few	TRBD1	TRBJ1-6	CASSIWTGNNSPLHF	TGTGCCAGCAGTATATGGACAGGGAATAATTCACCCCTCCACTTT
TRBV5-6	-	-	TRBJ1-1	CASSLQMNTEAFF	TGTGCCAGCAGCTTACAGATGAACACTGAAGCTTTCTTT
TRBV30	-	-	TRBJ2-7	CAWSAHNLYEQYF	TGTGCCTGGAGTGCACACAATCTCTACGAGCAGTACTTC
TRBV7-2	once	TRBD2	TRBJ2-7	CASSLQGLAQTEQYF	TGTGCCAGCAGCCTCCAGGGACTAGCGCAGACCGAGCAGTACTTC